Presented here are 7 T cell receptor beta chains from one specimen sequenced in a study of prognosis after radiotherapy for stage I lung cancer. The study amplified the TCR beta CDR3 region from genomic DNA. This amplification was carried out by two rounds of multiplex PCR. Every TRBV and TRBJ gene had its own specific primer in first-round PCR. MiXCR was run by TCRdb on the multiplex PCR reads, yielding one entry per CDR3 protein. Here the sample spans around 19,000 distinct CDR3 sequences, roughly 55% being singletons. Sequencing used PBMCs, obtained before or after stereotactic body radiation therapy (not recorded which). The receptor set was obtained from a donor aged 50 or older with non-small cell lung cancer.

At least ten counts were recorded for this clonotype. J is TRBJ2-7 and V is TRBV19, with 7 positions matching TRBD2. The CDR3 runs 16 residues. V trimming: 4 bases; J trimming: 0 bases; junction bases outside the gene matches: 9. The germline CDR1 and CDR2 sequences are LNHDA and SQIVND (reference sequence). The CDR3 DNA sequence: TGTGCCAGTAGTAACCTAGCTAGCGGTTTCTCCTACGAGCAGTACTTC. Amino acid sequence: CASSNLASGFSYEQYF.

The chain has TRBV15 and TRBJ2-3; 12 bases are a match to TRBD1. Germline CDR1 reads LNHNV; CDR2 reads YYDKDF (reference sequence). The CDR3 extends over 15 amino acids. Trimming at V came to 5 bases and at J to 6 bases, leaving 6 bases not matched to a gene. The DNA for the CDR3 is TGTGCCACCAGCGTCGGGACAGGGGGCGCGGATACGCAGTATTTT. This gives the protein CATSVGTGGADTQYF. Full variable domain (outside the CDR3, taken from reference TRBV15 and TRBJ2-3): DAMVIQNPRYQVTQFGKPVTLSCSQTLNHNVMYWYQQKSSQAPKLLFHYYDKDFNNEADTPDNFQSRRPNTSFCFLDIRSPGLGDTAMYLCATSVGTGGADTQYFGPGTRLTVL.

There are a few counts of this clonotype. A far larger clone differs by one base, so this is likely a read error. The chain carries TRBV6-1 and TRBJ2-7, with TRBD2 identical over 14 bases. Germline assignment: CDR1 MNHNS and CDR2 SASEGT. The CDR3 totals 20 residues. The V and J ends lost 5 bases and 0 bases, in that order; junction bases with no gene match: 15. The CDR3 loop is CASSLHSFGTSGGSSYEQYF. The DNA for the CDR3 is TGTGCCAGCAGTCTTCACTCCTTCGGGACTAGCGGGGGTAGCTCCTACGAGCAGTACTTC.

In this sample, this clonotype turned up a few times. The chain joins TRBV2 to TRBJ2-1; TRBD2 aligns across 12 bases. Germline CDR1 reads SNHLY; CDR2 reads FYNNEI. The CDR3 length is 16 residues. The V gene end was trimmed by 6 bases and the J gene end by 10 bases; junction bases not matched to a gene: 13. DNA of the CDR3: TGTGCCAGCAGGACAGGACTAGCGGGACCGAGAAAAGAGCAGTTCTTC. It encodes CASRTGLAGPRKEQFF.

Concerning this clonotype: Germline is not matched at one junction end, which may reflect a read error. V is TRBV5-6 and J is TRBJ2-7; 7 bases match TRBD1. The germline CDR1 and CDR2 sequences are SGHDT and YYEEEE. CDR3 length: 15 residues. CDR3 sequence: CASSLGCRGSYKQYF. The CDR3 region has the DNA TGTGCCAGCAGCTTGGGCTGCAGGGGGTCCTACAAGCAGTACTTC.

Worth noting for this clonotype: This may stem from a read error, because a much larger clone lies one nucleotide away. The rearrangement uses TRBV12-3 or TRBV12-4 and TRBJ1-4; D is perhaps TRBD1 (5 bases). V gave up 5 bases and J gave up 8 bases, with 21 bases separating them. The CDR3 totals 16 residues. The CDR3 sequence is CASSPDTNPAREKLFF. CDR3 DNA: TGTGCCAGCAGTCCGGACACGAACCCTGCACGGGAAAAACTGTTTTTT.

On this clonotype: A single base is all that separates this from a far larger clone, so a read error is likely. This chain uses TRBV6-2 or TRBV6-3 with TRBJ2-1; D perhaps matches TRBD1 (6 bases). The V gene lost 6 bases and the J gene lost 9 bases, with 18 bases spanning the gap. Germline values: CDR1 MNHEY, CDR2 SVGEGT. The CDR3 has 14 amino acids. The DNA of the CDR3 is TGTGCCAGCAGGATACAGGGTAATTTAGGTGAGCAGTTCTTC. As protein: CASRIQGNLGEQFF.